The TCR beta chain described here comes from a study of blood T cell repertoires in COVID-19. Details on this clone: Other DNA sequences of this sample code for an identical CDR3.

The CDR3 sequence is 14 residues long. Trimming pared 0 bases from V and 2 bases from J, leaving 6 bases between. CDR1 and CDR2 (germline): SGHRS, YFSETQ. Some clones are missing from TCRdb's copy, which holds only in-frame ones; the method was immunoSEQ multiplex PCR. The data show about 260,000 clones, around four fifths seen once. The J gene is TRBJ1-5, the V gene TRBV5-1, with no clear D. The sequenced material came from PBMCs or T cells enriched from blood (not recorded which). The receptor comes from a man aged 25-45 years with acute COVID-19. CDR3 sequence (DNA): TGCGCCAGCAGCTTGGGGTCGGGCAATCAGCCCCAGCATTTT. This translates into CASSLGSGNQPQHF.